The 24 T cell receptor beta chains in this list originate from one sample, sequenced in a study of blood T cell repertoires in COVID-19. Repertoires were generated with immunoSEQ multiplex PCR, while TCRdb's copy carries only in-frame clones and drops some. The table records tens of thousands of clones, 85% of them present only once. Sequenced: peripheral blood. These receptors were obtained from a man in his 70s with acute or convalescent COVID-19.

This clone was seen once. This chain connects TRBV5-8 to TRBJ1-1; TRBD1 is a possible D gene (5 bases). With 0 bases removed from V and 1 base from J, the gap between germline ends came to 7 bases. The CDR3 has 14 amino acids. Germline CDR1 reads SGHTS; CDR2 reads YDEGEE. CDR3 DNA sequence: TGTGCCAGCAGCTTGGGCGGACAGAACACTGAAGCTTTCTTT. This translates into CASSLGGQNTEAFF.

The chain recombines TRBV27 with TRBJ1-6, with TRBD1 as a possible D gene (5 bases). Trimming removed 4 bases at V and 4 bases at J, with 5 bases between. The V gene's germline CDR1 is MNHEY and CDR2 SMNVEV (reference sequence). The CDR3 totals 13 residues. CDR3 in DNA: TGTGCCAGCAGTTACAGGTATAATTCACCCCTCCACTTT. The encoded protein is CASSYRYNSPLHF.

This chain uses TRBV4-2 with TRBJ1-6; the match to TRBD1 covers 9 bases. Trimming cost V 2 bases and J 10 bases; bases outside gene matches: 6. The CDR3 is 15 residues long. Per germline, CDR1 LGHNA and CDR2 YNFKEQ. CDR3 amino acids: CASSQTGGMGSPLHF. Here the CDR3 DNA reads TGTGCCAGCAGCCAAACAGGGGGCATGGGGTCACCCCTCCACTTT.

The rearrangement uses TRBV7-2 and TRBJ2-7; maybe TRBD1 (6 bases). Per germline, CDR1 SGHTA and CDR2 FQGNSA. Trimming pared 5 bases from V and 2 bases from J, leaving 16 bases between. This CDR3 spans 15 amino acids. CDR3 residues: CASSLLGQPPYEQYF. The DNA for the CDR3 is TGTGCCAGCAGCCTCCTCGGACAGCCACCCTACGAGCAGTACTTC.

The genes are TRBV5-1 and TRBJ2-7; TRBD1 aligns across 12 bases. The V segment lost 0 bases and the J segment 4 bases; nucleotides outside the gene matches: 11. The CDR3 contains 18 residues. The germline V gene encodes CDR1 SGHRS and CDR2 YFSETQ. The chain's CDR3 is CASSLDPPGTGGTYEQYF. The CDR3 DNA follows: TGCGCCAGCAGCTTGGATCCCCCCGGGACAGGGGGCACTTACGAGCAGTACTTC.

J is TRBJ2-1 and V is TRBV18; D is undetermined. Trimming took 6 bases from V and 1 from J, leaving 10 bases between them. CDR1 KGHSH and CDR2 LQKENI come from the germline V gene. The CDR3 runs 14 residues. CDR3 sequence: CASSPDMSYNEQFF. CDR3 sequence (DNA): TGTGCCAGCTCCCCAGACATGTCCTACAATGAGCAGTTCTTC.

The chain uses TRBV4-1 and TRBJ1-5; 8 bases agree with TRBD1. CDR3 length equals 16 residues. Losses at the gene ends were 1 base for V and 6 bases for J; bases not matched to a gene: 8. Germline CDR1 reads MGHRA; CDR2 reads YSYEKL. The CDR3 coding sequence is TGCGCCAGCAGCCAAGTCCCAGGGGGCGCGGGTCAGCCCCAGCATTTT. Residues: CASSQVPGGAGQPQHF.

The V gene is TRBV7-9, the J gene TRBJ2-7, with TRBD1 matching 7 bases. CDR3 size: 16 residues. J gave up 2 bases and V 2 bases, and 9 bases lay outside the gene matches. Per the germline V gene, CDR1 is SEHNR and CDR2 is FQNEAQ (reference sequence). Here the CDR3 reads CASSLSLGDRAYEQYF. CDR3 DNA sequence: TGTGCCAGCAGCTTATCGTTGGGGGACAGAGCCTACGAGCAGTACTTC.

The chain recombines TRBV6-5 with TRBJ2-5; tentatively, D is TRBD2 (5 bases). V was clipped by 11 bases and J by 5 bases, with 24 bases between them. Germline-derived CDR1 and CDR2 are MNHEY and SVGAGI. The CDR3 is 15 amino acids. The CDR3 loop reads CAPGENSAKSETQYF. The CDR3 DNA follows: TGTGCCCCCGGGGAGAACAGTGCTAAGTCGGAGACCCAGTACTTC.

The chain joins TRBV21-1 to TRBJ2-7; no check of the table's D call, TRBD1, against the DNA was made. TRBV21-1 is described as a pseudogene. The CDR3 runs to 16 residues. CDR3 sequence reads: CASSTTLRDTAYEQYF. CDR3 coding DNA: TGTGCCAGCAGCACTACACTCCGGGACACCGCCTACGAGCAGTACTTC.

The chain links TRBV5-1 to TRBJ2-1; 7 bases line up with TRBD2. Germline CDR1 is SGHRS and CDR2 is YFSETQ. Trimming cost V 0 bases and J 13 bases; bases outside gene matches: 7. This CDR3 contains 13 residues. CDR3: CASSLAAGTIQFF. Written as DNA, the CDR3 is TGCGCCAGCAGCTTGGCGGCGGGGACTATCCAGTTCTTC. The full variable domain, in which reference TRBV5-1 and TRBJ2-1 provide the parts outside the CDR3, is KAGVTQTPRYLIKTRGQQVTLSCSPISGHRSVSWYQQTPGQGLQFLFEYFSETQRNKGNFPGRFSGRQFSNSRSEMNVSTLELGDSALYLCASSLAAGTIQFFGPGTRLTVL.

The CDR3 DNA reads TGTGCCAGCAGCTTGGTCATATACTCAGATACGCAGTATTTT. It encodes CASSLVIYSDTQYF. The chain joins TRBV5-5 to TRBJ2-3; D gene ambiguous. Germline V gene sequence: CDR1 SGHKS, CDR2 YYEKEE (reference sequence). V lost 0 bases, J lost 4 bases, and 9 bases lay in between. The CDR3 sequence is 14 residues long. Combining the CDR3 with reference TRBV5-5 and TRBJ2-3 gives the whole variable domain DAGVTQSPTHLIKTRGQQVTLRCSPISGHKSVSWYQQVLGQGPQFIFQYYEKEERGRGNFPDRFSARQFPNYSSELNVNALLLGDSALYLCASSLVIYSDTQYFGPGTRLTVL.

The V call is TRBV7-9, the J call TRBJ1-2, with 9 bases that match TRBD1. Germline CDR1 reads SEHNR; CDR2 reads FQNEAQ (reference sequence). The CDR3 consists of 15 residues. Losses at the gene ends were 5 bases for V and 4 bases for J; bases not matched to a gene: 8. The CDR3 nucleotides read TGTGCCAGCAGCAACAACCGGGACAGGGCCTATGGCTACACCTTC. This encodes CASSNNRDRAYGYTF.

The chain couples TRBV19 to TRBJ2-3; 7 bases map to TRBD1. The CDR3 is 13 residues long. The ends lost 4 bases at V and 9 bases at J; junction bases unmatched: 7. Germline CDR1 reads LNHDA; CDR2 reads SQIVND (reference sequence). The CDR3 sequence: CASSTPDRQTQYF. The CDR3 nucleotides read TGTGCCAGTAGTACCCCGGACAGGCAGACGCAGTATTTT.

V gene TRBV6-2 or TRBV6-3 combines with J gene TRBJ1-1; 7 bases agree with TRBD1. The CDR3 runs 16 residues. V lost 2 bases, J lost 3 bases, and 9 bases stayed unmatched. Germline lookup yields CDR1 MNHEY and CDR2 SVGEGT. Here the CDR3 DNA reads TGTGCCAGCAGTTACCGGAGGGGGCGAGGGGACACTGAAGCTTTCTTT. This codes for CASSYRRGRGDTEAFF.

The CDR3 sequence is CASSDPGQGAYGYTF. CDR3 DNA: TGTGCCAGCAGTGACCCGGGACAGGGGGCTTATGGCTACACCTTC. The genes are TRBV6-4 and TRBJ1-2, with 12 bases matching TRBD1. After removal of 2 bases from V and 5 bases from J, the junction contained 3 bases not matched to a gene. Germline-derived CDR1 and CDR2 are MRHNA and SNTAGT. The CDR3 spans 15 residues.

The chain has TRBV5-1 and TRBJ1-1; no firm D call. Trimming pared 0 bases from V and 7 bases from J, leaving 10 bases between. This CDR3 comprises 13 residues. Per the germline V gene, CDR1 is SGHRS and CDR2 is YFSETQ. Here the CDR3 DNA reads TGCGCCAGCAGCTTGGACAGACCTATTGAAGCTTTCTTT. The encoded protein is CASSLDRPIEAFF.

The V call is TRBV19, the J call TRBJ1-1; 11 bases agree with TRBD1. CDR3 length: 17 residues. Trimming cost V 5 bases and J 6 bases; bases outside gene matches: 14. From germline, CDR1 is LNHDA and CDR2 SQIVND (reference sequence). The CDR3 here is CASSFYDAGTGGSEAFF. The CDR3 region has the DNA TGTGCCAGTAGTTTTTACGATGCCGGGACAGGGGGGTCTGAAGCTTTCTTT.

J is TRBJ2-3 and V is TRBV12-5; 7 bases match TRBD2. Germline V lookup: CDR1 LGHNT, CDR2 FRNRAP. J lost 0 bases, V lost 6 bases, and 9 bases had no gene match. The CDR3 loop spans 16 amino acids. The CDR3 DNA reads TGTGCTAGTGGCTCGACTAGCATAGGTAGCACAGATACGCAGTATTTT. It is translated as CASGSTSIGSTDTQYF.

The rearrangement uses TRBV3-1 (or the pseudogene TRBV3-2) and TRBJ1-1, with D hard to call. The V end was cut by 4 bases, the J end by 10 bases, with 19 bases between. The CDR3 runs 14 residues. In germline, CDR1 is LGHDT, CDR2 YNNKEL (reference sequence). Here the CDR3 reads CASSLTRWQSGAFF. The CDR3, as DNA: TGTGCCAGCAGCCTGACGAGGTGGCAGTCTGGAGCTTTCTTT.

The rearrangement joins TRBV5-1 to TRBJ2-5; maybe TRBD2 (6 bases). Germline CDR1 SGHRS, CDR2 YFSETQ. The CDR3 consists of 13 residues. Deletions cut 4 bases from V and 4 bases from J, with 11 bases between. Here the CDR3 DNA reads TGCGCCAGCAGCGCAAGCGGGTCAGAGACCCAGTACTTC. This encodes CASSASGSETQYF.

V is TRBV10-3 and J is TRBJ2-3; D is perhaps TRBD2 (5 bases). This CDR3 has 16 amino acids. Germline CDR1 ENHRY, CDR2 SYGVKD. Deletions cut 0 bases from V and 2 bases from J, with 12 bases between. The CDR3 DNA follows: TGTGCCATCAGTGAGTCTGCGGGCAGGATCACAGATACGCAGTATTTT. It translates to CAISESAGRITDTQYF.

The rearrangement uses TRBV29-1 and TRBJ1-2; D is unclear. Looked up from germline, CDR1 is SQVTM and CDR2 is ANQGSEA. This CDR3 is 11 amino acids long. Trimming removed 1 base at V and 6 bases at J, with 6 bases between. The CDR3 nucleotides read TGCAGCGTTGAAGCTGCGAATGGCTACACCTTC. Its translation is CSVEAANGYTF.

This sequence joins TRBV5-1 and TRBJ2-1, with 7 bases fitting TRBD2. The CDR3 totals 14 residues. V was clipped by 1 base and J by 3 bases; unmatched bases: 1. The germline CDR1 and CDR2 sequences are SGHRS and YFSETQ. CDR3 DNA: TGCGCCAGCAGCTTGCGGGGGGACTACAATGAGCAGTTCTTC. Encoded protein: CASSLRGDYNEQFF. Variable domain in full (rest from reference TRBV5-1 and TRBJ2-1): KAGVTQTPRYLIKTRGQQVTLSCSPISGHRSVSWYQQTPGQGLQFLFEYFSETQRNKGNFPGRFSGRQFSNSRSEMNVSTLELGDSALYLCASSLRGDYNEQFFGPGTRLTVL.